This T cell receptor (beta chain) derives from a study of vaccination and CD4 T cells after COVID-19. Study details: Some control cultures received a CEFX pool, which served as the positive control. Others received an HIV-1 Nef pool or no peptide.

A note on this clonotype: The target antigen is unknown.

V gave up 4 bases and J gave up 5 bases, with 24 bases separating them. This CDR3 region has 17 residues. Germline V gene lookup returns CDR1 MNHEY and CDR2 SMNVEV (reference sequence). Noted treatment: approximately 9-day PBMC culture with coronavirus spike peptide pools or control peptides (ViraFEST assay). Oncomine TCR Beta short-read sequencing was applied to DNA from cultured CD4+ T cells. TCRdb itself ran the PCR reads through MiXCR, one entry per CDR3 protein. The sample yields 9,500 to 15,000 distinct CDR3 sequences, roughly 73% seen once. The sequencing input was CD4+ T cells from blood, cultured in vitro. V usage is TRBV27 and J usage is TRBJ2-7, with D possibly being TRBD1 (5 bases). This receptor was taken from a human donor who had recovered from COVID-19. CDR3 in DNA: TGTGCCAGCAGTTGGGCCCGCAGGGTGGGCATTTCCCACGAGCAGTACTTC. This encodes CASSWARRVGISHEQYF.